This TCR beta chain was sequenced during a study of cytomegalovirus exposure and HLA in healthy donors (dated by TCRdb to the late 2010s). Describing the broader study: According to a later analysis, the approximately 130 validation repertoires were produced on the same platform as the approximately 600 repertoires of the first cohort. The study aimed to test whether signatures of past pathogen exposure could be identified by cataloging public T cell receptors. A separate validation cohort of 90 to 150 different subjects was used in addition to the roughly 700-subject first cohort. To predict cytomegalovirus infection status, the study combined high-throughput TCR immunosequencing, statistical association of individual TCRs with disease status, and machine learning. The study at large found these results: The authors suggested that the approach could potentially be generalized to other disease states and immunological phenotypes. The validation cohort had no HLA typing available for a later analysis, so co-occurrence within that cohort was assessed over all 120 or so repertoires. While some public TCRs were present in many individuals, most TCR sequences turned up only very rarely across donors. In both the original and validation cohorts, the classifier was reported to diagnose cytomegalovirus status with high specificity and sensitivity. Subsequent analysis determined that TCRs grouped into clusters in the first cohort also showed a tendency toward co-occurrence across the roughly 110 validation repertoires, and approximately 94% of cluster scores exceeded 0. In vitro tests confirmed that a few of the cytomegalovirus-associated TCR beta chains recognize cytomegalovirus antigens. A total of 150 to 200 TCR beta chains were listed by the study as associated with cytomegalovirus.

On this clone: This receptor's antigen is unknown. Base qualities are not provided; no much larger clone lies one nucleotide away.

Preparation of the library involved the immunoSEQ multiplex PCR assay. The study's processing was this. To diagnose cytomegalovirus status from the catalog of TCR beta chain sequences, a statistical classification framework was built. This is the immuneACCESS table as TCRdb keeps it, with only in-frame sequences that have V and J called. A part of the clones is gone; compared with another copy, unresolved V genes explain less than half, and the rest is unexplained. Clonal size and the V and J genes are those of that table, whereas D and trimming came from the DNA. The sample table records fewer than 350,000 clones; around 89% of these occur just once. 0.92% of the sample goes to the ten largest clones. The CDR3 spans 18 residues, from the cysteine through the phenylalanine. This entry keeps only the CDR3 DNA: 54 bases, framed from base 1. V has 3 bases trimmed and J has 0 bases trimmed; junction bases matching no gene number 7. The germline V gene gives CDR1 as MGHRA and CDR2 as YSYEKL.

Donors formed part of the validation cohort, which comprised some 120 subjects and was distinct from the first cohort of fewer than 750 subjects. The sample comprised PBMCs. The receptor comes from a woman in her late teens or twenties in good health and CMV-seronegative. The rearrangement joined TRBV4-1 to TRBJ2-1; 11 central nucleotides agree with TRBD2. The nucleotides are TGCGCCAGCAGCCACTCTAGCGGGAGGCCACGCTCCTACAATGAGCAGTTCTTC. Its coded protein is CASSHSSGRPRSYNEQFF.